Each of the 26 T cell receptor beta chains below was sequenced from the same sample in a study of shared clonotypes between healthy human individuals (dated by TCRdb to between 2020 and 2021). Libraries were built with the immunoSEQ multiplex PCR assay. Not all clones reach the TCRdb copy of this immuneACCESS table, which keeps in-frame sequences only. Checked studies attribute under half of the gap to unresolved V genes and leave the rest unexplained. Across this sample there are around 1,100,000 clones, with 70% to 80% seen only once. Almost 0.9% of the sample lies in the top ten. Specimen: memory CD4+ T cells from PBMCs. Read against the paper, the sample's cell subset or site label means: CD45RA-negative fraction. All receptors derive from a man aged 18 to 30 in good health. Some clones in this sample may be carry-over from other donors' samples.

As concerns this clone: This sample also contains other DNA sequences that code for the same CDR3. The chain carries TRBV4-1 and TRBJ1-4; perhaps TRBD1 as D (6 bases). V was trimmed by 0 bases and J by 6 bases, leaving 14 bases between them. CDR3 length: 16 amino acids. Germline V gene data show CDR1 as MGHRA and CDR2 as YSYEKL. The CDR3 nucleotides are TGCGCCAGCAGCCAAGAGGGGGCAGGGAGTTATGAAAAACTGTTTTTT. Its translation: CASSQEGAGSYEKLFF.

CDR3 sequence (DNA): TGCAGCGTTAGTACCGGGACTCCTAGGTGGGGGCAGTTCTTC. It codes for CSVSTGTPRWGQFF. This chain joins TRBV29-1 and TRBJ2-1; D might be TRBD2 (6 bases). CDR3 length equals 14 residues. Germline V gene data show CDR1 as SQVTM and CDR2 as ANQGSEA. Trimming stripped 5 bases from V and 12 bases from J, with 23 bases between.

The chain combines TRBV11-2 with TRBJ2-7; TRBD1 might be the D (5 bases). The V and J ends lost 0 bases and 6 bases respectively, with 12 bases between them. The CDR3 totals 14 residues. Per the germline V gene, CDR1 is SGHAT and CDR2 is FQNNGV. The CDR3 DNA is TGTGCCAGCAGCTTAGATGGCAGGGCGACCGAGCAGTACTTC. Its translation is CASSLDGRATEQYF.

CDR3 DNA sequence: TGTGCCAGCAGCTTAATTTGGGACAGGGAGGGAAACACCATATATTTT. Translating gives CASSLIWDREGNTIYF. The chain has TRBV5-6 and TRBJ1-3; 9 bases agree with TRBD1. Germline values: CDR1 SGHDT, CDR2 YYEEEE. V lost 2 bases to trimming and J lost 4 bases; unmatched junction nucleotides: 7. The CDR3 is made up of 16 amino acids.

This clone was seen a single time. In DNA, the CDR3 is TGTGCCAGCAGCCCACAGGGGGCAGATGAGACCCAGTACTTC. As protein: CASSPQGADETQYF. The chain joins TRBV4-2 to TRBJ2-5, with 9 bases that match TRBD1. V was clipped by 4 bases and J by 5 bases; unmatched bases: 5. Germline V gene data show CDR1 as LGHNA and CDR2 as YNFKEQ. The CDR3 runs 14 residues.

A few counts support this clone. The sample has other DNA sequences that encode this CDR3 too. The rearrangement joins TRBV6-5 to TRBJ2-3; D not certain. The germline V gene encodes CDR1 MNHEY and CDR2 SVGAGI. The CDR3 is made up of 14 amino acids. The V and J ends lost 2 bases and 3 bases respectively, with 9 bases between them. The CDR3 spells CASSYRTGTDTQYF. The CDR3 nucleotides read TGTGCCAGCAGTTACCGGACCGGTACAGATACGCAGTATTTT.

The gene calls are TRBV10-1 and TRBJ2-3; D is undetermined. With 0 bases removed from V and 6 bases from J, the gap between germline ends came to 10 bases. The CDR3 loop spans 14 amino acids. Germline V gene data show CDR1 as WNHNN and CDR2 as SYGVQD (reference sequence). The CDR3 DNA sequence: TGCGCCAGCAGTGAGTCTACCCAACGGGATACGCAGTATTTT. Amino acids: CASSESTQRDTQYF.

The chain employs TRBV7-9 and TRBJ1-3; D gene uncertain. Germline V gene data show CDR1 as SEHNR and CDR2 as FQNEAQ (reference sequence). There are 13 residues in the CDR3. Trimming took off 6 bases at V and 0 bases at J, with 6 bases between the two ends. The CDR3 DNA reads as TGTGCCAGCAGGGATAGCTCTGGAAACACCATATATTTT. It specifies CASRDSSGNTIYF.

This clone has just a few counts. This chain links TRBV9 with TRBJ2-7; a possible D gene is TRBD1 (6 bases). Germline loops: CDR1 SGDLS, CDR2 YYNGEE. The CDR3 covers 15 residues. Trimming removed 4 bases from V and 2 bases from J, with 16 bases in between. CDR3 nucleotides: TGTGCCAGCAGCCCCGGGGCAGGGGAAACCTACGAGCAGTACTTC. Protein sequence: CASSPGAGETYEQYF.

This clone was seen only a few times. The V call is TRBV2, the J call TRBJ2-1; D is unclear. CDR3 length: 17 residues. Germline lookup yields CDR1 SNHLY and CDR2 FYNNEI. V lost 2 bases and J 8 bases, leaving 22 bases between the germline ends. The DNA of the CDR3 is TGTGCCAGCAGTGAAAGGTCAGTTTTCAGCCTTCGGGATGAGCAGTTCTTC. This translates into CASSERSVFSLRDEQFF.

The rearrangement uses TRBV10-3 and TRBJ1-3; 11 bases match TRBD1. V lost 6 bases, J lost 6 bases, and 7 bases stayed unmatched. This CDR3 is 15 amino acids long. Germline CDR1 reads ENHRY; CDR2 reads SYGVKD. This chain's CDR3 is CAISHGQGAENTIYF. In nucleotides, the CDR3 is TGTGCCATCAGCCACGGACAGGGGGCAGAAAACACCATATATTTT.

With regard to this clone: This sample includes further DNA sequences coding for the same CDR3. The chain joins TRBV27 to TRBJ1-1, with unresolved D. The V gene's germline CDR1 is MNHEY and CDR2 SMNVEV (reference sequence). V lost 0 bases to trimming and J lost 2 bases, with 4 bases between them. The CDR3 totals 13 residues. CDR3 sequence (DNA): TGTGCCAGCAGTTTATCTCGCAACACTGAAGCTTTCTTT. Protein: CASSLSRNTEAFF.

The chain combines TRBV10-3 with TRBJ2-1, with 9 positions matching TRBD2. Germline trimming cut 5 bases from V and 2 bases from J; bases unmatched to any gene: 7. This CDR3 is 16 amino acids long. In germline, CDR1 is ENHRY, CDR2 SYGVKD. The CDR3 reads CAISMTSGITYNEQFF. The CDR3 DNA reads as TGTGCCATCAGTATGACTAGCGGTATTACCTACAATGAGCAGTTCTTC.

This clone was counted only a few times. The V and J genes are TRBV5-1 and TRBJ2-5; a possible D gene is TRBD1 (6 bases). The end of the DNA fits TRBJ2-7 better, so the J call may be wrong. Looked up from germline, CDR1 is SGHRS and CDR2 is YFSETQ. The CDR3 is made up of 14 amino acids. The CDR3 region is CASSLVGADYEQYF. CDR3 in DNA: TGCGCCAGCAGCTTGGTGGGGGCTGATTACGAGCAGTACTTC.

The chain combines TRBV27 with TRBJ1-2, with a tentative D call TRBD1 (5 bases). The germline V gene encodes CDR1 MNHEY and CDR2 SMNVEV (reference sequence). The CDR3 runs 18 residues. Trimming pared 5 bases from V and 4 bases from J, leaving 26 bases between. The chain's CDR3 is CASSPDSGQAGRTYGYTF. The CDR3 DNA reads as TGTGCCAGCAGTCCCGATAGCGGCCAGGCGGGACGCACCTATGGCTACACCTTC.

CDR3 nucleotide sequence: TGTGCCAGCAGCGTTTACAATGAGCAGTTCTTC. Its translation: CASSVYNEQFF. V and J are TRBV11-2 and TRBJ2-1, with unresolved D. This CDR3 region has 11 residues. Between the trimmed V and J ends, which lost 5 bases and 4 bases, there was a span of 3 bases. Germline CDR1 and CDR2: SGHAT and FQNNGV.

The chain carries TRBV10-3 and TRBJ2-5, with TRBD1 as a possible D gene (5 bases). Trimming cost V 4 bases and J 5 bases, with 11 bases left between them. The CDR3 totals 13 residues. Germline V gene lookup returns CDR1 ENHRY and CDR2 SYGVKD. Here the CDR3 reads CAISADMRETQYF. As DNA, the CDR3 is TGTGCCATCAGTGCGGACATGAGGGAGACCCAGTACTTC.

The V and J genes are TRBV9 and TRBJ2-4; 9 positions agree with TRBD1. The CDR3 has 14 amino acids. V was pared by 2 bases and J by 9 bases, with 6 bases of the junction left unmatched. Germline CDR1 and CDR2: SGDLS and YYNGEE. The CDR3 here is CASSVGTGRSIQYF. The CDR3 DNA is TGTGCCAGCAGCGTTGGGACAGGGCGCAGCATTCAGTACTTC.

This chain connects TRBV4-3 to TRBJ2-7; D call uncertain. V lost 0 bases and J lost 0, with 12 bases in between. The CDR3 runs to 16 residues. Germline loops: CDR1 LGHNA, CDR2 YSLEER. CDR3 coding DNA: TGCGCCAGCAGCCAAGAGAATGCAAGGGACTCCTACGAGCAGTACTTC. It translates to CASSQENARDSYEQYF.

Details on this clone: A far larger clone is off by one base, so a read error is likely. V usage is TRBV7-8 and J usage is TRBJ2-5; no clear D gene. Judging by the DNA end, TRBJ2-7 fits better; the J call may be wrong. Germline loops: CDR1 SGHVS, CDR2 FQNEAQ. The CDR3 is made up of 15 amino acids. CDR3 amino acids: CASSFLRYPPYEQYF. CDR3 DNA sequence: TGTGCCAGCAGTTTCCTCCGCTACCCACCCTACGAGCAGTACTTC.

The chain links TRBV28 to TRBJ2-7; D not certain. Trimming took 5 bases from V and 0 from J, leaving 8 bases between them. Germline CDR1 and CDR2: MDHEN and SYDVKM. The CDR3 loop spans 13 amino acids. Written as DNA, the CDR3 is TGTGCCAGCAGTGGCAGGCGCTCCTACGAGCAGTACTTC. Protein product: CASSGRRSYEQYF.

The chain links TRBV6-5 to TRBJ2-7, with 9 positions matching TRBD1. CDR1 is MNHEY and CDR2 is SVGAGI in the germline V gene. The CDR3 length is 15 residues. The V segment lost 5 bases and the J segment 3 bases; nucleotides outside the gene matches: 8. DNA of the CDR3: TGTGCCAGCAGTACAACCGGGACAGGGCACTACGAGCAGTACTTC. It yields the protein CASSTTGTGHYEQYF.

The gene calls are TRBV9 and TRBJ2-2; D call uncertain. Trimming cost V 0 bases and J 0 bases, with 9 bases left between them. The length of the CDR3 is 16 residues. Per germline, CDR1 SGDLS and CDR2 YYNGEE. The CDR3 coding sequence is TGTGCCAGCAGCGTAGTCCCTGCCTCGAACACCGGGGAGCTGTTTTTT. Encoded protein: CASSVVPASNTGELFF.

This clone showed up just a few times. The chain links TRBV7-8 to TRBJ1-2, with D perhaps TRBD1 (5 bases). CDR1 is SGHVS and CDR2 is FQNEAQ in the germline V gene. CDR3 size: 14 residues. V was trimmed by 1 base and J by 7 bases, leaving 13 bases between them. CDR3 sequence: CASSLGQTGFGYTF. The CDR3, as DNA: TGTGCCAGCAGCTTAGGACAAACAGGTTTTGGCTACACCTTC.

With respect to this clone: The same CDR3 is also encoded by other DNA sequences in this sample. This chain connects TRBV27 to TRBJ2-7, with TRBD1 identical over 10 bases. Looked up from germline, CDR1 is MNHEY and CDR2 is SMNVEV (reference sequence). CDR3 length: 15 residues. V was pared by 6 bases and J by 7 bases, with 12 bases of the junction left unmatched. The CDR3, as DNA: TGTGCCAGCAGAGATGGGACAGGGGCCTTTCGGGAGCAGTACTTC. Its protein is CASRDGTGAFREQYF.

This clone occurred a few times. The chain recombines TRBV5-1 with TRBJ2-4; D is possibly TRBD2 (6 bases). CDR1 SGHRS and CDR2 YFSETQ come from the germline V gene. The CDR3 has 14 amino acids. Trimming removed 2 bases from V and 9 bases from J, with 15 bases in between. The CDR3 DNA reads as TGCGCCAGCAGCTTAACTGGGGGAGGTGGCATTCAGTACTTC. Translated, it gives CASSLTGGGGIQYF.